Below are 7 T cell receptor beta chains sequenced from a single sample in a study of OX40 agonist ivuxolimab in advanced cancers. Clones were sequenced by immunoSEQ multiplex PCR, and TCRdb holds only the in-frame ones, with some missing. In the table there are under 95,000 clones, more than 75% of which are singletons. Specimen: CD4+ or CD8+ T cells sorted from blood, collected in a trial of the OX40 agonist ivuxolimab. These TCRs come from an adult with an advanced solid tumor such as melanoma, head and neck, liver or kidney cancer.

CDR3 coding DNA: TGTGCCAGCAGCCCGCGGGCGGGACAGGGGTTCACCGGGGAGCTGTTTTTT. This gives the protein CASSPRAGQGFTGELFF. The V gene is TRBV9, the J gene TRBJ2-2, with 10 bases fitting TRBD1. Looked up from germline, CDR1 is SGDLS and CDR2 is YYNGEE. Germline trimming cut 4 bases from V and 4 bases from J; bases unmatched to any gene: 10. The CDR3 spans 17 residues.

The V gene is TRBV5-4, the J gene TRBJ2-3; D might be TRBD2 (6 bases). The germline V gene encodes CDR1 SGHNT and CDR2 YYREEE (reference sequence). This CDR3 comprises 14 residues. Trimming stripped 4 bases from V and 5 bases from J, with 14 bases between. The CDR3 coding sequence is TGTGCCAGCAGCCCGAACTGGGGAGGAGATACGCAGTATTTT. It is translated as CASSPNWGGDTQYF.

The chain uses TRBV5-6 and TRBJ2-5; unclear D gene. The CDR3 consists of 16 residues. V lost 1 base to trimming and J lost 1 base, with 14 bases between them. Germline lookup yields CDR1 SGHDT and CDR2 YYEEEE. CDR3 in DNA: TGTGCCAGCAGCTTGAGACCCACGGCTACCCAAGAGACCCAGTACTTC. Protein product: CASSLRPTATQETQYF.

This chain uses TRBV7-3 with TRBJ2-2, with 8 bases fitting TRBD1. The junction had 3 bases not matched to a gene; V was cut back by 6 bases and J by 0 bases. Per germline, CDR1 SGHTA and CDR2 FQGTGA. CDR3 length equals 15 residues. The CDR3 spells CASRSGQANTGELFF. The DNA of the CDR3 is TGTGCCAGCAGATCGGGACAGGCGAACACCGGGGAGCTGTTTTTT.

This clone has more than one count but fewer than ten. The CDR3 reads CASSLRISGAYMAQYF. The DNA for the CDR3 is TGTGCCAGCAGCTTAAGAATATCGGGAGCCTACATGGCCCAGTACTTC. The genes are TRBV7-8 and TRBJ2-5; perhaps TRBD2 as D (6 bases). The V gene's germline CDR1 is SGHVS and CDR2 FQNEAQ. CDR3 length: 16 residues. V was trimmed by 2 bases and J by 9 bases, leaving 22 bases between them.

Here the CDR3 reads CASSLGLAGVETQYF. CDR3 sequence (DNA): TGTGCCAGCAGCCTTGGACTAGCGGGGGTAGAGACCCAGTACTTC. The chain is built from TRBV7-7 and TRBJ2-5; 13 nucleotides agree with TRBD2. CDR3 size: 15 residues. Per the germline V gene, CDR1 is SSHAT and CDR2 is FNYEAQ (reference sequence). V lost 5 bases, J lost 4 bases, and 4 bases stayed unmatched.

The gene calls are TRBV14 and TRBJ2-5; the match to TRBD1 covers 9 bases. The germline CDR1 and CDR2 sequences are SGHDN and FVKESK. Trimming took 0 bases from V and 4 from J; bases not matched to a gene: 6. This CDR3 is built from 16 residues. CDR3 sequence reads: CASSQDQGTGRETQYF. The CDR3 region has the DNA TGTGCCAGCAGCCAAGATCAGGGGACAGGGAGAGAGACCCAGTACTTC.